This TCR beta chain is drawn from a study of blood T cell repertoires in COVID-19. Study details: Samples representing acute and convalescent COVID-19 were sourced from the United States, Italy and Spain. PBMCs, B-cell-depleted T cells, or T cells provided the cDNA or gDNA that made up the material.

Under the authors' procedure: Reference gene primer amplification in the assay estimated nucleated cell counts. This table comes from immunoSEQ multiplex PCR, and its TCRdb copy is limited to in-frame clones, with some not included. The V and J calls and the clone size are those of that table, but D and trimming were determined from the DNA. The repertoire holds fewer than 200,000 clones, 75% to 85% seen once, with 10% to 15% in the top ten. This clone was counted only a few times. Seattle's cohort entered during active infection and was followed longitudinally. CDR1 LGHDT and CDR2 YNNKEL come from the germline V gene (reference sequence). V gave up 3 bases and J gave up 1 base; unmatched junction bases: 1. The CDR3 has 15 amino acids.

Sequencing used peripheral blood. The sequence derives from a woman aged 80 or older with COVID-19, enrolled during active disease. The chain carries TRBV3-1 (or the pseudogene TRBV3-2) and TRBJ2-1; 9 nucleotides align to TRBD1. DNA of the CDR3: TGTGCCAGCAGCCAGGGACAGGGATCCTACAATGAGCAGTTCTTC. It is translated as CASSQGQGSYNEQFF.